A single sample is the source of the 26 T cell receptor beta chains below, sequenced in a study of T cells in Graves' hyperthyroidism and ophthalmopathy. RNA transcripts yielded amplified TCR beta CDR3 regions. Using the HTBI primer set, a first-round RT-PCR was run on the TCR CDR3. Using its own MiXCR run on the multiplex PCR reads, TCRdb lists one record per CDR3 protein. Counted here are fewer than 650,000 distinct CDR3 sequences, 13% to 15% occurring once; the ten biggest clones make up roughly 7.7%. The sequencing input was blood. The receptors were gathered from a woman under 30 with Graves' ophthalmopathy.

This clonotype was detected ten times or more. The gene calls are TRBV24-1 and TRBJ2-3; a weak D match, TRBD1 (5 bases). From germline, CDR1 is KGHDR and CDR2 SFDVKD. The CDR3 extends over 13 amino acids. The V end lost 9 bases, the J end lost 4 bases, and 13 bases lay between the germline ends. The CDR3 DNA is TGTGCCACCGGGGTCACAGGACCAGATACGCAGTATTTT. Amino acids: CATGVTGPDTQYF.

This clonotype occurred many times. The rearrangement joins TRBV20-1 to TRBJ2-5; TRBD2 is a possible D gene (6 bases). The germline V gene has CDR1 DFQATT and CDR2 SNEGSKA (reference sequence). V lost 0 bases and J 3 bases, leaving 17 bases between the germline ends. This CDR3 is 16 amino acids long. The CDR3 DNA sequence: TGCAGTGCTAGAGATCGTACCGGGAGCGGCAAAGAGACCCAGTACTTC. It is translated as CSARDRTGSGKETQYF.

CDR3 in DNA: TGTGCCAGCAACTCAGGACCGACGGTCGGTGAAAAACTGTTTTTT. It yields the protein CASNSGPTVGEKLFF. The rearrangement uses TRBV28 and TRBJ1-4, with D unclear. This CDR3 region has 15 residues. Trimming removed 7 bases at V and 7 bases at J, with 19 bases between. Germline V gene data show CDR1 as MDHEN and CDR2 as SYDVKM. The variable domain in full, completed from reference TRBV28 and TRBJ1-4, reads DVKVTQSSRYLVKRTGEKVFLECVQDMDHENMFWYRQDPGLGLRLIYFSYDVKMKEKGDIPEGYSVSREKKERFSLILESASTNQTSMYLCASNSGPTVGEKLFFGSGTQLSVL.

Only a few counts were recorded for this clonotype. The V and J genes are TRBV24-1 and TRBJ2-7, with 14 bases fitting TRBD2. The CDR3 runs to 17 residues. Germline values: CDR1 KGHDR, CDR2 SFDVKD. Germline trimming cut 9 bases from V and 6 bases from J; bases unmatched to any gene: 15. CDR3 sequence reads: CATEGTSGSPAPGEQYF. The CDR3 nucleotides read TGTGCCACCGAAGGGACTAGCGGGAGCCCCGCCCCGGGCGAGCAGTACTTC.

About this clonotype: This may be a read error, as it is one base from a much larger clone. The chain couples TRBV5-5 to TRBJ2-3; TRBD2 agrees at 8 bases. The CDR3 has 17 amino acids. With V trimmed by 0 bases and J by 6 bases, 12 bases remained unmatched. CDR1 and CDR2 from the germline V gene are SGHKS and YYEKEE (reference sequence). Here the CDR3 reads CASSLASGLVHIDTQYF. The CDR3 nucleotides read TGTGCCAGCAGCTTGGCTAGCGGGTTGGTGCACATTGATACGCAGTATTTT.

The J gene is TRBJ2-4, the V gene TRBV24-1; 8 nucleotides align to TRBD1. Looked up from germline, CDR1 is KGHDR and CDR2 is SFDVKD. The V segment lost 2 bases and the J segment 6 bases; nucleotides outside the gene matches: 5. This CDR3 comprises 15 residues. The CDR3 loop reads CATSDSGQGPNIQYF. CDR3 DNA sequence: TGTGCCACCAGTGATTCAGGACAGGGTCCAAACATTCAGTACTTC.

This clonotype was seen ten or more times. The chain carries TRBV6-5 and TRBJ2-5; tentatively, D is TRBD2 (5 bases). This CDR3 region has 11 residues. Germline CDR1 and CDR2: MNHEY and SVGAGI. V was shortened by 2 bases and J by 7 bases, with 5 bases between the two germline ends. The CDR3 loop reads CASSYRGTQYF. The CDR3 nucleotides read TGTGCCAGCAGTTACCGGGGGACCCAGTACTTC.

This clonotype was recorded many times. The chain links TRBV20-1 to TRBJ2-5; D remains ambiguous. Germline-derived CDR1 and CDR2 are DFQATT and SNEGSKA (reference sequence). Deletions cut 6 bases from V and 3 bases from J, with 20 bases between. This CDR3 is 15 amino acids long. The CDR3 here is CSARAAPPLKETQYF. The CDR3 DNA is TGCAGTGCCCGAGCAGCACCACCACTCAAAGAGACCCAGTACTTC.

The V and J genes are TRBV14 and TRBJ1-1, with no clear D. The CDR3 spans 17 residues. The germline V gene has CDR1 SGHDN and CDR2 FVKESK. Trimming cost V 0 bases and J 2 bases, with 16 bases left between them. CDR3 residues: CASSQDLGNSYNTEAFF. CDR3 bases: TGTGCCAGCAGCCAAGATCTCGGTAACAGCTACAACACTGAAGCTTTCTTT.

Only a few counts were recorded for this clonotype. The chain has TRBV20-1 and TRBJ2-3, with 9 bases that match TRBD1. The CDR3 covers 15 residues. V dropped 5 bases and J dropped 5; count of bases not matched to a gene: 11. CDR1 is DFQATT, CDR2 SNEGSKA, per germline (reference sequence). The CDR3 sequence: CSAPEPGQGIDTQYF. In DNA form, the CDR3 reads TGCAGTGCTCCCGAACCGGGACAGGGCATAGATACGCAGTATTTT.

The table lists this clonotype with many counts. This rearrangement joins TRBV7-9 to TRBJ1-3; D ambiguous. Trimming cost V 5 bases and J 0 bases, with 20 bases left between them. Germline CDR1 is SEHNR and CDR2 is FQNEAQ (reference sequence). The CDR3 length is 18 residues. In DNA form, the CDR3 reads TGTGCCAGCAGCCCGAAGGCAGGAGGAGGCCTCTCTGGAAACACCATATATTTT. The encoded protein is CASSPKAGGGLSGNTIYF.

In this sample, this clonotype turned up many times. CDR3 coding DNA: TGTGCCAGCAGCTCACTTAGCGGGAGAGGGTCCTACAATGAGCAGTTCTTC. Protein product: CASSSLSGRGSYNEQFF. The V gene is TRBV28, the J gene TRBJ2-1; 9 bases fit TRBD2. Germline V lookup: CDR1 MDHEN, CDR2 SYDVKM. There are 17 residues in the CDR3. V trimming: 6 bases; J trimming: 1 base; junction bases outside the gene matches: 10.

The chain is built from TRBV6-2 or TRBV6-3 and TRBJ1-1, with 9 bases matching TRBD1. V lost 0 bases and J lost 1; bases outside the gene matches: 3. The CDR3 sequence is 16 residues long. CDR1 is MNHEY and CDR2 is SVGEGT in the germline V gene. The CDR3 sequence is CASSYSWGQGNTEAFF. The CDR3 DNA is TGTGCCAGCAGTTACTCTTGGGGACAGGGGAACACTGAAGCTTTCTTT.

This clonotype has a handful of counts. CDR3 in amino acids: CASSQSTAGGPLNEQFF. CDR3 coding DNA: TGTGCCAGCAGCCAATCTACAGCGGGAGGCCCCTTGAATGAGCAGTTCTTC. The gene calls are TRBV4-2 and TRBJ2-1, with TRBD2 matching over 9 bases. Losses at the gene ends were 2 bases for V and 7 bases for J; bases not matched to a gene: 12. The CDR3 has 17 residues. Germline V gene lookup returns CDR1 LGHNA and CDR2 YNFKEQ.

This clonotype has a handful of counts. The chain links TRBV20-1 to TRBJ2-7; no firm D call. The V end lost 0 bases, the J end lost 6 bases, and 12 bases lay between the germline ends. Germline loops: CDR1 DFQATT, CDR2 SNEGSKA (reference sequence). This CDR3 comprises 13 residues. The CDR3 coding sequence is TGCAGTGCTAGAGATCTATCGTACGGCGAGCAGTACTTC. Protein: CSARDLSYGEQYF.

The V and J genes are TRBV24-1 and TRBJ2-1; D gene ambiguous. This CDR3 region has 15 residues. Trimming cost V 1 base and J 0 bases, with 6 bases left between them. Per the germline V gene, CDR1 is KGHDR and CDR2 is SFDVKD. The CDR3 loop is CATSDFRHSYNEQFF. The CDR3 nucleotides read TGTGCCACCAGTGATTTTAGGCACTCCTACAATGAGCAGTTCTTC.

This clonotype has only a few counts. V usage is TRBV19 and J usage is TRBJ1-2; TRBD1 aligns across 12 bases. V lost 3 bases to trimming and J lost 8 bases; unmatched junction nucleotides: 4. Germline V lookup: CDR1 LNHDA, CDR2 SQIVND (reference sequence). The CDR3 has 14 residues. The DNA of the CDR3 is TGTGCCAGTAGTATGGGGACAGGGGGCGACGGCTACACCTTC. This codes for CASSMGTGGDGYTF.

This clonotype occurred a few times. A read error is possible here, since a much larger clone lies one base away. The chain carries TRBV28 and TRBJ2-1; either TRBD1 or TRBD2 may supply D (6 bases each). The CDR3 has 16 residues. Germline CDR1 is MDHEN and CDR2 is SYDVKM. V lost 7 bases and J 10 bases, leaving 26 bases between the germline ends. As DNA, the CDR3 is TGTGCCAGCATCGCTTCAGCGGGCCTGAGGGGGACAGAGCAGTTCTTC. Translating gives CASIASAGLRGTEQFF. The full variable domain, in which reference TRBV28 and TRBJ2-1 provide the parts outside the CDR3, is DVKVTQSSRYLVKRTGEKVFLECVQDMDHENMFWYRQDPGLGLRLIYFSYDVKMKEKGDIPEGYSVSREKKERFSLILESASTNQTSMYLCASIASAGLRGTEQFFGPGTRLTVL.

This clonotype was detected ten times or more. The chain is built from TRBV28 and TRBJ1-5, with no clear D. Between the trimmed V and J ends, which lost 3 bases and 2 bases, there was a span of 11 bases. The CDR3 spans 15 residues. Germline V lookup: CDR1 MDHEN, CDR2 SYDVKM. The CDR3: CASSFGSSGNQPQHF. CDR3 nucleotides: TGTGCCAGCAGTTTCGGGTCCTCGGGCAATCAGCCCCAGCATTTT.

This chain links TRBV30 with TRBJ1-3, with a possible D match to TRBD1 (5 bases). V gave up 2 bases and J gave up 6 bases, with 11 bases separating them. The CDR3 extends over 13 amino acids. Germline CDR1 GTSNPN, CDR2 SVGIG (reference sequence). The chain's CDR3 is CAWSLQEPNTIYF. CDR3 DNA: TGTGCCTGGAGTTTACAGGAGCCAAACACCATATATTTT.

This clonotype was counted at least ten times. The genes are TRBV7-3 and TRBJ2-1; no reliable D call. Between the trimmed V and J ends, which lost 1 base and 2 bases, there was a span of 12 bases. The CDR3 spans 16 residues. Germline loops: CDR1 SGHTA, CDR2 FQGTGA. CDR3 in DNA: TGTGCCAGCAGCTTAAAGGTTTCAAGAACCTACAATGAGCAGTTCTTC. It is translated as CASSLKVSRTYNEQFF.

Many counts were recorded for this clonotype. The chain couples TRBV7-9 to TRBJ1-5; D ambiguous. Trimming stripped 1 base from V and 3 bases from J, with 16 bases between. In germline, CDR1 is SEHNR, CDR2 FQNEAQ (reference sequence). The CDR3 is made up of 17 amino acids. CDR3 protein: CASSLEGGQADNQPQHF. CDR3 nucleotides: TGTGCCAGCAGCTTAGAGGGAGGGCAGGCCGACAATCAGCCCCAGCATTTT.

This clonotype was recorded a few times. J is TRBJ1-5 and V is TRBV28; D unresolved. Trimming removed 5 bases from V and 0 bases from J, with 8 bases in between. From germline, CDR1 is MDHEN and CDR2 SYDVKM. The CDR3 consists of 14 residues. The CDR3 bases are TGTGCCAGCAGTCCCTCTGCTAGCAATCAGCCCCAGCATTTT. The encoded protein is CASSPSASNQPQHF. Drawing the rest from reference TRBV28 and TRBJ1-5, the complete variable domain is DVKVTQSSRYLVKRTGEKVFLECVQDMDHENMFWYRQDPGLGLRLIYFSYDVKMKEKGDIPEGYSVSREKKERFSLILESASTNQTSMYLCASSPSASNQPQHFGDGTRLSIL.

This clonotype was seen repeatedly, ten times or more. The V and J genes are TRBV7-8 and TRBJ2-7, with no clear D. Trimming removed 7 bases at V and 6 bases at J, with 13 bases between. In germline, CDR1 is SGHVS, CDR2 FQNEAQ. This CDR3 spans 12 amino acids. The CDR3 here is CASTFSKGEQYF. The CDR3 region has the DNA TGTGCCAGCACCTTCTCGAAAGGCGAGCAGTACTTC.

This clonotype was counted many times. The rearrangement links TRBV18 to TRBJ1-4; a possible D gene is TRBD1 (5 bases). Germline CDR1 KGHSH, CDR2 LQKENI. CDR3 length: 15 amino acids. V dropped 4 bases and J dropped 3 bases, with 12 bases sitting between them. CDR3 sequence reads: CASSLPGTANEKLFF. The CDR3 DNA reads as TGTGCCAGCTCACTTCCCGGGACCGCTAATGAAAAACTGTTTTTT.

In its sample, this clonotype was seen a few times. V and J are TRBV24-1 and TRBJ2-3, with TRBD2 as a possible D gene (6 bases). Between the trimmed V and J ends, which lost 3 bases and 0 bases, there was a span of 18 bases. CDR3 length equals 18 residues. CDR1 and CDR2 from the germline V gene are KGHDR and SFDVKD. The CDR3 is CATSDRPFVSGSTDTQYF. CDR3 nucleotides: TGTGCCACCAGTGATAGGCCCTTCGTTAGCGGTAGCACAGATACGCAGTATTTT.